This T cell receptor beta chain is from a study of regulatory T cells in long-lasting Graves disease (dated by TCRdb to about 2021). Regarding the complete study: In the newly diagnosed Graves' disease group, patients had been taking antithyroid drugs for less than 3 months. Patients with persistent Graves' disease were compared with patients with newly diagnosed Graves' disease using TCR sequencing and RNA sequencing of peripheral blood. A total of around 35 samples were covered by TCR sequencing, comprising approximately 13 persistent and around 20 newly diagnosed Graves' disease patients. The study took place in China and was registered as a clinical trial. The paper as a whole reports these results and caveats: Sequencing and analysis were restricted to the TCR beta chain. Peripheral blood alone was examined, since thyroid tissue, which constituted the primary lesion, could not be accessed. As a limitation, the authors acknowledged that the small sample size may reduce accuracy. Compared with newly diagnosed patients, patients with persistent Graves' disease had lower TCR Shannon entropy and fewer highly expanded clones, which suggests clonal expansion. A larger number of public clonotypes was shared among persistent patients (approximately 3,000) than among newly diagnosed patients (around 970). TRBV28, TRBJ1-2 and TRBJ2-5 were preferentially used in persistent disease, while TRBV20-1 and TRBJ2-1 were favored in newly diagnosed disease.

This specimen's time point label, interpreted: newly diagnosed GD, antithyroid drugs for less than 3 months. RNA was extracted from PBMCs in TRIzol for both TCR sequencing and RNA sequencing. The diagnosis of Graves' disease followed American Thyroid Association guidelines. Recruitment of patients was carried out at an endocrinology department in Xi'an, China. From each patient, about 8.9 milliliters of peripheral blood was collected into an EDTA anticoagulant tube. Ficoll Paque Plus density gradient separation was used to isolate PBMCs, and no further T cell sorting was performed. An Agilent 2100 Bioanalyzer and agarose gel were used to check RNA quality, and a NanoDrop 2000 was used to measure RNA concentration. Deletion took 4 bases off V and 4 bases off J, with a span of 13 bases between the germline ends. The germline V gene encodes CDR1 SEHNR and CDR2 FQNEAQ (reference sequence). There are 14 amino acids in the CDR3, from cysteine to phenylalanine inclusive. Just the 42-base CDR3 DNA is kept, in frame starting at base 1.

The library was obtained by multiplex PCR. Sequencing relied on an Illumina HiSeq 4000. To build TCR beta libraries, CDR3 regions were amplified by Arm-PCR using iRepertoire HTBI primers. PCR products were gel purified before sequencing. Under the source paper's analysis protocol: Gene usage analysis of CDR3 amino acid clonotypes relied on the 55 to 80 TRBV and 13 to 15 TRBJ segments identified across samples. COPE and FqMerger were used to merge filtered high-quality paired reads into contigs. BLAST was used to align contigs to IMGT TRBV, TRBD and TRBJ reference genes, with CDR3 defined following IMGT. Clonotypes above 0.1% frequency were classified as highly expanded clones. Shannon entropy was used to measure repertoire diversity, and the Gini coefficient was used to measure V-J evenness. Public clonotypes were defined as clonotypes shared by more than one individual. TCRdb took the public reads, trimmed them with fastp at Q25, ran MiXCR for clone calling and kept in-frame beta chains. Every entry covers one CDR3 protein and lists the most common genes and DNA from its rows. It is TCRdb's table, rather than the study itself, that gives the V and J calls and clone size. Counted in this sample were around 450,000 distinct CDR3 sequences; about 15% of them appeared once. Of the sample, approximately 8% is held by the ten largest clones.

In regard to this clonotype: Its binding antigen is unknown. Per-base qualities were not stored, and no clone one base away is much larger.

These data were likewise used in another study, on T cells in Graves' hyperthyroidism and ophthalmopathy. The second source states: A patient counted as having stable Graves' hyperthyroidism if no progression to ophthalmopathy occurred over 18 months of follow-up. Hyperthyroidism patients were aged 18 to 65 years and newly diagnosed, with disease duration of less than 2 months. Exclusion was applied to patients with uncontrolled infections, other autoimmune diseases, pregnancy or lactation. Diagnoses relied on clinical symptoms, serum thyroxine and TRAb, thyroid ultrasound and orbital computed tomography. The first round of RT-PCR for the TCR CDR3 was performed with the HTBI primer set and the Qiagen OneStep RT-PCR kit. Most expanded thyroid clonotypes (frequency above 0.001) were also detected in blood, a finding suggesting that blood repertoires may reflect thyroid immune responses. A 13 V-J signature model separated ophthalmopathy from stable hyperthyroidism, with approximately 86% sensitivity and around 84% specificity in cross-validation and 80%/75% in testing. During validation, the model predicted progression to ophthalmopathy a median of approximately 6.5 months ahead of onset, with roughly 65% sensitivity and more than 72% specificity. TCR V-J signatures able to tell the groups apart were searched for in a discovery cohort of 100 patients, of whom 43 had Graves' ophthalmopathy and 57 had stable Graves' hyperthyroidism. An independent validation cohort of 18 to 20 hyperthyroidism patients and about 16 patients who later progressed to ophthalmopathy tested prospective prediction of ophthalmopathy. The 85 to 100 discovery patients were divided at random into training and test sets in a 7:3 ratio. In six Graves' hyperthyroidism patients, the study also compared T-cell repertoires from thyroid tissue with T-cell repertoires from blood. After sampling, hyperthyroidism patients received methimazole starting at 30 mg daily, and ophthalmopathy patients received high-dose intravenous methylprednisolone. Libraries were constructed in a second round of multiplex PCR, after which size selection and purification were performed. The libraries were sequenced on an Illumina HiSeq2000 using paired-end 100 bp reads. SOAPnuke was used to process the raw data, with reads discarded if the reads contained adapters or uncalled bases, had a mean Phred below 15, or lacked an exact constant-primer or identifier match. COPE v1.2.5 was used to merge the high-quality paired reads, and each unique nucleotide sequence was defined as a clonotype. MiTCR v1.1 was used to align the clonotypes against IMGT TRBV, TRBD and TRBJ reference segments. Analysis was restricted to V-J combinations with a frequency above 0.0001, which covered about 99% of repertoires. The TCS score was defined as the ratio of F50 (clonal expansion) to E x V (chaos), calculated using BLOSUM62-based TCRdist between CDR3 peptides within each V-J. Welch's t-statistics and random forest reduced roughly 530 V-J features to under 15, which were used in a naive Bayes classifier (R e1071). No statistical method was used to set the sample size in advance, and investigators knew the group allocation. The paper describes TCR Vbeta CDR3 sequencing of about 140 peripheral blood samples, made up of 43 ophthalmopathy patients, 70 to 75 hyperthyroidism patients and around 17 progressor patients.

This receptor was obtained from a woman in her thirties or forties with Graves disease. Donor details come from another sample of the same person, matched by shared clones. Sequenced material: peripheral blood mononuclear cells (PBMCs), taken at new diagnosis, from a patient treated with antithyroid drugs. The chain is assembled from TRBV7-9 and TRBJ1-1; no D segment can be confidently identified. The DNA reads TGTGCCAGCAGCTCCCGGATTAAGGGCACTGAAGCTTTCTTT. It specifies CASSSRIKGTEAFF.